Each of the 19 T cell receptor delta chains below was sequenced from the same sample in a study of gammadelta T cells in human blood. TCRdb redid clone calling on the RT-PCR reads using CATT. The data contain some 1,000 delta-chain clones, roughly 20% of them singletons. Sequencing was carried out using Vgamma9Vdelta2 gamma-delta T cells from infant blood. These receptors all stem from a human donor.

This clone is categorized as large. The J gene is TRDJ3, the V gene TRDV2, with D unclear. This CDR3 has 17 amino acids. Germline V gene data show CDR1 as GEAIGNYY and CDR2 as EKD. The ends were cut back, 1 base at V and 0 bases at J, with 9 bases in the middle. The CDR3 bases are TGTGCCTGTGACACAGTATCGAGCTCCTGGGACACCCGACAGATGTTTTTC. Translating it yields CACDTVSSSWDTRQMFF.

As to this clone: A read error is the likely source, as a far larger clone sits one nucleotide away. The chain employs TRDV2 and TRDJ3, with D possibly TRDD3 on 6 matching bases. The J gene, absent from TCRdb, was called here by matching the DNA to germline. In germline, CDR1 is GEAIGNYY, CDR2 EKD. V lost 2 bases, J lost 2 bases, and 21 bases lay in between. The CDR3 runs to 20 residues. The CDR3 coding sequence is TGTGCCTGTGACAAGGTAGGGAGATACGCCCCAGCCTGGGACACCCGACAGATGTTTTTC. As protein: CACDKVGRYAPAWDTRQMFF.

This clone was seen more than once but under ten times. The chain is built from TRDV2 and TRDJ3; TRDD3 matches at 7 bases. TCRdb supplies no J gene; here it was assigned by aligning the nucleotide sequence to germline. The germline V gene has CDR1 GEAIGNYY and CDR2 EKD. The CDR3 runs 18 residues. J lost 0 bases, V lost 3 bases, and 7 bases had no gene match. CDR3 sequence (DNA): TGTGCCTGTGACGTACTGGGGATTGGCTCCTGGGACACCCGACAGATGTTTTTC. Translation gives CACDVLGIGSWDTRQMFF.

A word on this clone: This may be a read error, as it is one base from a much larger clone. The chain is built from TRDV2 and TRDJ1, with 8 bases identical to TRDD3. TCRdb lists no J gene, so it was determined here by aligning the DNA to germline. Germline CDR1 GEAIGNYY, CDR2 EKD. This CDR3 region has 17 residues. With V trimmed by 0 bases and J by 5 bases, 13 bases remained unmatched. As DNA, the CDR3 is TGTGCCTGTGACACCGAGTTTCTGGGGGAGATACGGGATAAACTCATCTTT. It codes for CACDTEFLGEIRDKLIF.

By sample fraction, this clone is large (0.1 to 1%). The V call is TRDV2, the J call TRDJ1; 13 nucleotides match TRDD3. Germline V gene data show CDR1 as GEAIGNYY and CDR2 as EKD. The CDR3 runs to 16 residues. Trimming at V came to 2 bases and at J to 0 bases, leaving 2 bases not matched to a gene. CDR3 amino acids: CACDILGDTYTDKLIF. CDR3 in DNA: TGTGCCTGTGACATACTGGGGGATACGTACACCGATAAACTCATCTTT.

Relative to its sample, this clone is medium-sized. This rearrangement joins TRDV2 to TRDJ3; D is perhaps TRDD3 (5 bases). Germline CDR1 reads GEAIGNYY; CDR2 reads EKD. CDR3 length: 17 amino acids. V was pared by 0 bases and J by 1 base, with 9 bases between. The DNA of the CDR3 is TGTGCCTGTGACACCTGGGGCCAATCCTGGGACACCCGACAGATGTTTTTC. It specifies CACDTWGQSWDTRQMFF.

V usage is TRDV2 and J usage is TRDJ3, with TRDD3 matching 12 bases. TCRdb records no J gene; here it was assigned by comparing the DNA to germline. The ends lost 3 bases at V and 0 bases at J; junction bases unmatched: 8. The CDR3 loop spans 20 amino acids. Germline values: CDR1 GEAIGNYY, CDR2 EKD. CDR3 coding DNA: TGTGCCTGTGACTTACTGGGGGATACACAGGGCTCCTGGGACACCCGACAGATGTTTTTC. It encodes CACDLLGDTQGSWDTRQMFF.

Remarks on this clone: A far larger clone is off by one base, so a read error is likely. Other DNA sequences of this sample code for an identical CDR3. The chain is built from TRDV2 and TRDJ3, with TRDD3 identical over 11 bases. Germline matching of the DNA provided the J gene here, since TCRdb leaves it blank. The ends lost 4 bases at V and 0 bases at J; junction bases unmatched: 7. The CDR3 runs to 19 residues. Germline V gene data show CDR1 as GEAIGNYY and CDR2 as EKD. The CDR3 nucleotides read TGTGCCTGTGATAAAGTACTGGGGGATAACTCCTGGGACACCCGACAGATGTTTTTC. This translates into CACDKVLGDNSWDTRQMFF.

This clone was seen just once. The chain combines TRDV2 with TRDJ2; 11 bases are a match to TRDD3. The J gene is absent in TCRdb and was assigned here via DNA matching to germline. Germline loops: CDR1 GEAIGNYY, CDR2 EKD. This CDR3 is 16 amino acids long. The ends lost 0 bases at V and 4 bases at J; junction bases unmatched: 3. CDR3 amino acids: CACDTAGGYRTAQLFF. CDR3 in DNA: TGTGCCTGTGACACCGCTGGGGGATACCGGACAGCACAACTCTTCTTT.

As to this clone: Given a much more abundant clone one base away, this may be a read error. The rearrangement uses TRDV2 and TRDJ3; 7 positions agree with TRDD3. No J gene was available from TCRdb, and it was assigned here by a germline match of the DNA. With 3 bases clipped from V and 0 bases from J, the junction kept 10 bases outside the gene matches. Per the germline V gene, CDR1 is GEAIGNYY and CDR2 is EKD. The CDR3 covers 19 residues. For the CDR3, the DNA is TGTGCCTGTGACGCCTGGGGGTCCATTAGCTCCTGGGACACCCGACAGATGTTTTTC. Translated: CACDAWGSISSWDTRQMFF.

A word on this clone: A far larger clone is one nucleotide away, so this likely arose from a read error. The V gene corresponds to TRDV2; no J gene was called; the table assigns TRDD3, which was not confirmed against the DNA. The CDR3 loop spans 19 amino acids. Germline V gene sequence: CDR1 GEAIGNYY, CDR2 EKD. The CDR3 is CACDTWGIKQTWDTRQIFF. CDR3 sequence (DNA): TGTGCCTGTGACACCTGGGGGATAAAGCAAACCTGGGACACCCGACAGATTTTTTTC.

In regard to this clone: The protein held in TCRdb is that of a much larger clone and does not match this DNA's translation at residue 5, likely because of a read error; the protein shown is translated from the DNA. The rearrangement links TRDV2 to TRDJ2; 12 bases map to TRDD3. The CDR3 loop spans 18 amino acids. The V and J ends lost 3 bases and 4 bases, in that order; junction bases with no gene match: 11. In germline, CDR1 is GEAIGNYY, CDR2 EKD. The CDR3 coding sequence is TGTGCCTGTGACGCCTTAGGTACTGGGGGATACCGGACAGCACAACTCTTCTTT. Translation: CACDALGTGGYRTAQLFF.

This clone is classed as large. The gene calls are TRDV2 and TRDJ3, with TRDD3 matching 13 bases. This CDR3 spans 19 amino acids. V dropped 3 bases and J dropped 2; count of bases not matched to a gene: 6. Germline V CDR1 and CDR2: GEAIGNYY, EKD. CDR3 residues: CACDQLGDTHTWDTRQMFF. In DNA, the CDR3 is TGTGCCTGTGACCAACTGGGGGATACGCATACCTGGGACACCCGACAGATGTTTTTC.

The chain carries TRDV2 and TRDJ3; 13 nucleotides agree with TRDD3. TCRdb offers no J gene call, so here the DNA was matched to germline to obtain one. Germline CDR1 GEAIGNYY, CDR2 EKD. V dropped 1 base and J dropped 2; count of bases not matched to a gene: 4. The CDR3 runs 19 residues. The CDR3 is CACDTLGDTHTWDTRQMFF. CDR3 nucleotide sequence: TGTGCCTGTGACACACTGGGGGATACGCATACCTGGGACACCCGACAGATGTTTTTC.

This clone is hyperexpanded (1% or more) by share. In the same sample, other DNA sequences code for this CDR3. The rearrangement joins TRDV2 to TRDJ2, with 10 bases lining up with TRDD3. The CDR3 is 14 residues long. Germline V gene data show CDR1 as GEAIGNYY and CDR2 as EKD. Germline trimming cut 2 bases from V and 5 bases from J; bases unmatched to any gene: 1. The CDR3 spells CACDILGDTAQLFF. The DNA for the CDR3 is TGTGCCTGTGACATACTGGGGGATACAGCACAACTCTTCTTT.

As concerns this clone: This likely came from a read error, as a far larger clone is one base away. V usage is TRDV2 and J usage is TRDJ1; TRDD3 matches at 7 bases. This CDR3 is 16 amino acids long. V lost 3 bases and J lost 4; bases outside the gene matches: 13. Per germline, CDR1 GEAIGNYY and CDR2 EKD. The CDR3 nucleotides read TGTGCCTGTGACGTCCCGGGGGATTTCGTCAACGATAAACTCATCTTT. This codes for CACDVPGDFVNDKLIF.

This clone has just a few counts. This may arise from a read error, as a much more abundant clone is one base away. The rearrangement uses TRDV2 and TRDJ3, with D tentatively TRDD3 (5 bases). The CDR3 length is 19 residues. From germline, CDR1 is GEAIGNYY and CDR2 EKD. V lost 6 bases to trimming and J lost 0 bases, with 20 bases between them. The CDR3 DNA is TGTGCCTGTAACCCCGCCGGGGGGTCAAGCTCCTGGGACACCCGACAGATGTTTTTC. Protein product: CACNPAGGSSSWDTRQMFF.

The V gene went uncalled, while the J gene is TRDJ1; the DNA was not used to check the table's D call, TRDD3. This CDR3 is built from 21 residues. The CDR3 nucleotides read TGCAGTGGTATCAACGCAGAGTACATAGGGGGGGATATTAGAAGGACCGATAAACTCATCTTT. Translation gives CSGINAEYIGGDIRRTDKLIF.

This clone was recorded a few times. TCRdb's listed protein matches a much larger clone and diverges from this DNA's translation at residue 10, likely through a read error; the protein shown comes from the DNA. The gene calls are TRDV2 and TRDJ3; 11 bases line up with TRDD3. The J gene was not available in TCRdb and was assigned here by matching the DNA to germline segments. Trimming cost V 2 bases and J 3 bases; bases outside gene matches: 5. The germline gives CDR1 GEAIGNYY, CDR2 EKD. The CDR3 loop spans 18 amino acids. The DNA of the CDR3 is TGTGCCTGTGACAAAGTACTGGGGGATAGCTGGGACACCCGACAGATGTTTTTC. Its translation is CACDKVLGDSWDTRQMFF.